These 32 T cell receptor beta chains were all obtained from the same sample, sequenced in a study of blood T cell repertoires in COVID-19. TCRdb keeps only in-frame clones here, not all; method: immunoSEQ multiplex PCR. The sample shows roughly 160,000 clones, approximately 86% of them seen only once. Input material: peripheral blood. These receptors all stem from a woman older than 75 with COVID-19, enrolled during active disease.

This rearrangement joins TRBV2 to TRBJ2-7; 7 bases are a match to TRBD2. CDR3 length: 15 residues. The V and J ends lost 3 bases and 3 bases, in that order; junction bases with no gene match: 8. Germline V gene sequence: CDR1 SNHLY, CDR2 FYNNEI. The CDR3 DNA is TGTGCCAGCAGTGATGGTTCAGGACTAGACTACGAGCAGTACTTC. Amino acids: CASSDGSGLDYEQYF.

The gene calls are TRBV9 and TRBJ2-1; D might be TRBD2 (5 bases). This CDR3 region has 15 residues. CDR1 is SGDLS and CDR2 is YYNGEE in the germline V gene. The V end lost 0 bases, the J end lost 6 bases, and 13 bases lay between the germline ends. The CDR3 region has the DNA TGTGCCAGCAGCGTAGGTAGCGACCTAAGCAATGAGCAGTTCTTC. Translation: CASSVGSDLSNEQFF.

The chain has TRBV28 and TRBJ1-5; the D gene is possibly TRBD1 (6 bases). CDR1 and CDR2 from the germline V gene are MDHEN and SYDVKM. The CDR3 runs 12 residues. Trimming took 5 bases from V and 6 from J, leaving 8 bases between them. The DNA for the CDR3 is TGTGCCAGCAGTGTACAGGGTCAGCCCCAGCATTTT. It encodes CASSVQGQPQHF.

The chain has TRBV28 and TRBJ1-2, with 8 bases identical to TRBD1. Looked up from germline, CDR1 is MDHEN and CDR2 is SYDVKM. Trimming at V came to 5 bases and at J to 8 bases, leaving 7 bases not matched to a gene. CDR3 length: 13 amino acids. The CDR3: CASSPQGAGGYTF. DNA of the CDR3: TGTGCCAGCAGTCCGCAGGGGGCTGGAGGCTACACCTTC.

V gene TRBV4-2 combines with J gene TRBJ2-1, with 9 nucleotides matching TRBD2. Germline CDR1 and CDR2: LGHNA and YNFKEQ. This CDR3 is 17 amino acids long. The junction had 11 bases not matched to a gene; V was cut back by 0 bases and J by 8 bases. As DNA, the CDR3 is TGTGCCAGCAGCCAAGATCCCGGGACTAGCAGACGGGATGAGCAGTTCTTC. This codes for CASSQDPGTSRRDEQFF.

The V gene is TRBV15, the J gene TRBJ2-2; D perhaps matches TRBD2 (6 bases). The ends were cut back, 3 bases at V and 6 bases at J, with 20 bases in the middle. The CDR3 totals 17 residues. Germline V gene sequence: CDR1 LNHNV, CDR2 YYDKDF (reference sequence). The CDR3 DNA reads TGTGCCACCAGCAGGAGTGTTGCCGGGAGTTCATCCGGGGAGCTGTTTTTT. Translation gives CATSRSVAGSSSGELFF.

The chain has TRBV19 and TRBJ1-3; TRBD1 agrees at 7 bases. Trimming at V came to 5 bases and at J to 4 bases, leaving 8 bases not matched to a gene. Germline V gives CDR1 LNHDA, CDR2 SQIVND (reference sequence). The CDR3 covers 15 residues. The CDR3 here is CASSEDRSSGNTIYF. For the CDR3, the DNA is TGTGCCAGTAGTGAGGACAGGTCCTCAGGAAACACCATATATTTT.

The chain employs TRBV27 and TRBJ2-1; 10 bases are a match to TRBD2. Germline CDR1 is MNHEY and CDR2 is SMNVEV (reference sequence). The ends lost 5 bases at V and 4 bases at J; junction bases unmatched: 8. CDR3 size: 16 residues. As DNA, the CDR3 is TGTGCCAGCAGTGCAACAGGGACTAGCGTGTACAATGAGCAGTTCTTC. Protein product: CASSATGTSVYNEQFF.

V usage is TRBV7-9 and J usage is TRBJ2-1, with a tentative D call TRBD2 (6 bases). The V and J ends lost 5 bases and 7 bases respectively, with 9 bases between them. The CDR3 runs to 12 residues. Germline loops: CDR1 SEHNR, CDR2 FQNEAQ (reference sequence). This CDR3 is CASSNSGNEQFF. The CDR3 region has the DNA TGTGCCAGCAGCAATAGCGGAAATGAGCAGTTCTTC.

This clone came up a few times. J is TRBJ2-2 and V is TRBV29-1; 9 bases fit TRBD1. The germline V gene encodes CDR1 SQVTM and CDR2 ANQGSEA. The V gene end was trimmed by 3 bases and the J gene end by 4 bases; junction bases not matched to a gene: 3. The CDR3 loop spans 14 amino acids. The CDR3 protein is CSVDGTGITGELFF. The CDR3 DNA reads TGCAGCGTTGACGGGACAGGGATCACCGGGGAGCTGTTTTTT.

The chain couples TRBV6-2 or TRBV6-3 to TRBJ1-1; TRBD1 is a possible D gene (6 bases). The V end was cut by 0 bases, the J end by 4 bases, with 9 bases between. This CDR3 spans 14 amino acids. CDR1 MNHEY and CDR2 SVGEGT come from the germline V gene. The CDR3 coding sequence is TGTGCCAGCAGTTACTCTGGGGGCGGCACTGAAGCTTTCTTT. Translation: CASSYSGGGTEAFF.

V and J are TRBV19 and TRBJ2-3; 8 nucleotides match TRBD2. The CDR3 spans 17 residues. V shed 5 bases, J shed 1 base, and the junction held 11 bases outside the gene matches. CDR1 and CDR2 (germline): LNHDA, SQIVND (reference sequence). As DNA, the CDR3 is TGTGCCAGTAGTCCCGGGAGGGGTGCTCAAGGCACAGATACGCAGTATTTT. Protein sequence: CASSPGRGAQGTDTQYF.

The rearrangement links TRBV7-3 to TRBJ2-3, with 8 bases aligning to TRBD2. Germline CDR1 and CDR2: SGHTA and FQGTGA. The V segment lost 3 bases and the J segment 2 bases; nucleotides outside the gene matches: 4. The CDR3 is made up of 15 amino acids. The CDR3 spells CASSLSSGLTDTQYF. The CDR3 DNA follows: TGTGCCAGCAGCTTGTCTAGCGGGCTCACAGATACGCAGTATTTT.

V usage is TRBV4-2 and J usage is TRBJ1-5, with 11 bases matching TRBD1. The germline CDR1 and CDR2 sequences are LGHNA and YNFKEQ. Unmatched junction bases numbered 5, after V lost 0 bases and J lost 10 bases. CDR3 length: 15 residues. The CDR3 loop reads CASSQDGQGALPQHF. The CDR3 coding sequence is TGTGCCAGCAGCCAAGATGGACAGGGGGCGCTTCCCCAGCATTTT.

The chain is built from TRBV6-5 and TRBJ2-7; 7 nucleotides line up with TRBD1. The ends lost 8 bases at V and 2 bases at J; junction bases unmatched: 9. This CDR3 has 14 amino acids. Germline CDR1 MNHEY, CDR2 SVGAGI. DNA of the CDR3: TGTGCCAGCGGGCGCCGGGACAGAGCCTACGAGCAGTACTTC. Its protein product is CASGRRDRAYEQYF.

V and J are TRBV28 and TRBJ2-2; the match to TRBD1 covers 7 bases. The J segment lost 6 bases and the V segment lost 3 bases, leaving 7 bases of the junction unmatched. CDR1 and CDR2 from the germline V gene are MDHEN and SYDVKM. CDR3 length equals 15 residues. CDR3 amino acids: CASSFAGGSSGELFF. For the CDR3, the DNA is TGTGCCAGCAGTTTCGCAGGGGGATCGTCCGGGGAGCTGTTTTTT.

V is TRBV5-1 and J is TRBJ1-1; D is undetermined. The CDR3 has 14 amino acids. The V end lost 3 bases, the J end lost 0 bases, and 9 bases lay between the germline ends. Germline V gene lookup returns CDR1 SGHRS and CDR2 YFSETQ. The CDR3 region is CASSSGTLNTEAFF. The CDR3 nucleotides read TGCGCCAGCAGCTCGGGAACTTTGAACACTGAAGCTTTCTTT.

In this sample, this clone turned up once. This chain links TRBV5-1 with TRBJ2-5; D may be TRBD2 (6 bases). Per germline, CDR1 SGHRS and CDR2 YFSETQ. This CDR3 comprises 16 residues. The V end lost 1 base, the J end lost 4 bases, and 17 bases lay between the germline ends. CDR3: CASSLIGLTPGETQYF. CDR3 in DNA: TGCGCCAGCAGCTTGATTGGACTAACCCCCGGAGAGACCCAGTACTTC.

The gene calls are TRBV25-1 and TRBJ2-7; D gene unclear. Trimming stripped 4 bases from V and 4 bases from J, with 8 bases between. Looked up from germline, CDR1 is MGHDK and CDR2 is SYGVNS. The CDR3 consists of 12 residues. The DNA of the CDR3 is TGTGCCAGCAGTGGTTCTGTTTACGAGCAGTACTTC. Amino acids: CASSGSVYEQYF.

This clone was observed a few times. The chain carries TRBV4-3 and TRBJ2-1, with D possibly matching TRBD1 (6 bases). V lost 3 bases and J 8 bases, leaving 14 bases between the germline ends. The CDR3 runs 14 residues. The germline CDR1 and CDR2 sequences are LGHNA and YSLEER. CDR3 coding DNA: TGCGCCAGCAGCCACCTCGACAGGACGGATGAGCAGTTCTTC. It yields the protein CASSHLDRTDEQFF.

V usage is TRBV27 and J usage is TRBJ1-1; D not resolved. The CDR3 consists of 16 residues. Germline CDR1 and CDR2: MNHEY and SMNVEV (reference sequence). Deletions cut 2 bases from V and 3 bases from J, with 16 bases between. This chain's CDR3 is CASSLKPSPTDTEAFF. The CDR3 nucleotides read TGTGCCAGCAGTTTAAAGCCCTCGCCCACTGACACTGAAGCTTTCTTT.

This rearrangement joins TRBV7-2 to TRBJ1-4, with D unresolved. CDR3 size: 12 residues. V lost 1 base to trimming and J lost 7 bases, with 4 bases between them. Germline lookup yields CDR1 SGHTA and CDR2 FQGNSA. Here the CDR3 DNA reads TGTGCCAGCAGCTTAGGGCCTGAAAAACTGTTTTTT. It encodes CASSLGPEKLFF.

This clone was picked up one time. The chain carries TRBV27 and TRBJ2-3, with TRBD2 matching 8 bases. J lost 2 bases, V lost 5 bases, and 6 bases had no gene match. The germline CDR1 and CDR2 sequences are MNHEY and SMNVEV (reference sequence). The CDR3 is 15 residues long. Here the CDR3 DNA reads TGTGCCAGCAGTATAATAGCGGGGCCCACAGATACGCAGTATTTT. This sequence encodes CASSIIAGPTDTQYF.

The genes are TRBV4-3 and TRBJ1-6, with a possible D match to TRBD1 (5 bases). CDR3 size: 15 residues. Trimming took off 3 bases at V and 7 bases at J, with 13 bases between the two ends. Germline CDR1 and CDR2: LGHNA and YSLEER. The CDR3 bases are TGCGCCAGCAGCCAGCTACAGGTTGGGAATTCACCCCTCCACTTT. Translation: CASSQLQVGNSPLHF.

A single count supports this clone. J is TRBJ1-1 and V is TRBV6-1; D possibly corresponds to TRBD1 (6 bases). The V and J ends lost 1 base and 11 bases respectively, with 14 bases between them. The V gene's germline CDR1 is MNHNS and CDR2 SASEGT. CDR3 length: 13 amino acids. The CDR3 loop reads CASSEEGGGRAFF. CDR3 sequence (DNA): TGTGCCAGCAGTGAAGAAGGGGGGGGCAGGGCTTTCTTT.

The chain employs TRBV12-2 and TRBJ1-2; the table names TRBD1, a call not compared with the DNA. TRBV12-2 is a pseudogene segment. The CDR3 totals 14 residues. The CDR3 loop is CASRLKTVACGYTF. The CDR3, as DNA: TGTGCAAGTCGCTTAAAAACAGTCGCCTGTGGCTACACCTTC.

V is TRBV3-1 (or the pseudogene TRBV3-2) and J is TRBJ1-2, with 9 bases fitting TRBD1. The length of the CDR3 is 14 residues. The V gene end was trimmed by 3 bases and the J gene end by 8 bases; junction bases not matched to a gene: 7. Germline V gives CDR1 LGHDT, CDR2 YNNKEL (reference sequence). DNA of the CDR3: TGTGCCAGCAGCCAGGGGGGACAGGGACTAGGCTACACCTTC. Translation: CASSQGGQGLGYTF.

The CDR3 coding sequence is TGTGCCACATCTGGGGCCAACGTCCTGACTTTC. Amino acid sequence: CATSGANVLTF. The chain employs TRBV10-3 and TRBJ2-6; D is unclear. V lost 10 bases to trimming and J lost 1 base, with 2 bases between them. Germline values: CDR1 ENHRY, CDR2 SYGVKD. The CDR3 has 11 amino acids.

J is TRBJ2-7 and V is TRBV28; TRBD1 agrees at 10 bases. The CDR3 loop spans 14 amino acids. Per the germline V gene, CDR1 is MDHEN and CDR2 is SYDVKM. V trimming: 5 bases; J trimming: 2 bases; junction bases outside the gene matches: 3. CDR3 residues: CASSGQGVTYEQYF. CDR3 nucleotide sequence: TGTGCCAGCAGTGGACAGGGGGTTACCTACGAGCAGTACTTC.

The chain joins TRBV5-1 to TRBJ1-1; TRBD1 aligns across 12 bases. The V and J ends lost 5 bases and 1 base, in that order; junction bases with no gene match: 9. Germline V gene data show CDR1 as SGHRS and CDR2 as YFSETQ. There are 17 residues in the CDR3. CDR3 nucleotide sequence: TGCGCCAGCAGTTATGGGACAGGGGGCGATAGGAACACTGAAGCTTTCTTT. Translation gives CASSYGTGGDRNTEAFF. The entire variable domain, with the rest obtained from reference TRBV5-1 and TRBJ1-1, is as follows: KAGVTQTPRYLIKTRGQQVTLSCSPISGHRSVSWYQQTPGQGLQFLFEYFSETQRNKGNFPGRFSGRQFSNSRSEMNVSTLELGDSALYLCASSYGTGGDRNTEAFFGQGTRLTVV.

The V call is TRBV5-4, the J call TRBJ1-1; maybe TRBD1 (5 bases). The CDR3 covers 14 residues. Per germline, CDR1 SGHNT and CDR2 YYREEE (reference sequence). V shed 7 bases and J shed 0 bases, with 13 bases lying between them. CDR3 DNA sequence: TGTGCCAGCCACCCAAGGGGCCTGAACACTGAAGCTTTCTTT. It translates to CASHPRGLNTEAFF.

The chain carries TRBV28 and TRBJ1-4; D uncertain. V shed 2 bases and J shed 4 bases, with 11 bases lying between them. In germline, CDR1 is MDHEN, CDR2 SYDVKM. This CDR3 spans 15 amino acids. In DNA form, the CDR3 reads TGTGCCAGCAGTTTACCAGGCCGCTATAATGAAAAACTGTTTTTT. Amino acid sequence: CASSLPGRYNEKLFF.